This T cell receptor (beta chain) was profiled in a study of blood T cell repertoires in COVID-19. Whole-study context: The United States, Italy and Spain provided the acute and convalescent COVID-19 samples.

CDR1 and CDR2 from the germline V gene are SQVTM and ANQGSEA. The length of the CDR3 is 11 residues. Trimming stripped 7 bases from V and 3 bases from J, with 9 bases between. Clones were sequenced by immunoSEQ multiplex PCR, and TCRdb holds only the in-frame ones, with some missing. The repertoire holds approximately 210,000 clones, with 81% as singletons. The receptor was isolated from a woman between 45 and 60 years old with acute COVID-19. Sequenced input: PBMCs or T cells enriched from blood (not recorded which). The chain couples TRBV29-1 to TRBJ1-1; no reliable D call. CDR3 amino acids: CSARLYTEAFF. In DNA, the CDR3 is TGCAGCGCCCGGTTGTACACTGAAGCTTTCTTT.